This T cell receptor beta chain was sequenced for a study of technical replicates of blood from a handful of donors. This clone was recorded once. Germline V gene lookup returns CDR1 SEHNR and CDR2 FQNEAQ (reference sequence). This CDR3 has 15 residues. V was pared by 1 base and J by 2 bases, with 9 bases between. Data came from immunoSEQ multiplex PCR; TCRdb stores just in-frame clones and leaves some out. The top ten clones hold under 0.3% of a sample with tens of thousands of clones, approximately 93% of them seen once. The receptor's source is a human donor in good health. The chain couples TRBV7-9 to TRBJ2-1; D remains unclear. Sequencing was performed on T cells isolated from PBMCs. CDR3 DNA sequence: TGTGCCAGCAGCTTAGACGTCGGTGCCTACAATGAGCAGTTCTTC. Amino acid sequence: CASSLDVGAYNEQFF. Full variable domain (missing parts from reference TRBV7-9 and TRBJ2-1): DTGVSQNPRHKITKRGQNVTFRCDPISEHNRLYWYRQTLGQGPEFLTYFQNEAQLEKSRLLSDRFSAERPKGSFSTLEIQRTEQGDSAMYLCASSLDVGAYNEQFFGPGTRLTVL.